This T cell receptor beta chain was documented in a study of naive and memory T cell subsets. With 0 bases removed from V and 7 bases from J, the gap between germline ends came to 13 bases. The CDR3 consists of 15 residues. Germline V CDR1 and CDR2: MNHEY, SVGEGT. Findings and limits, study-wide: From naive to CM, EM and EMRA, diversity decreased and Gini increased. Possibly reflecting memory cells re-expressing CD45RA, a few larger clonotypes occurred in naive repertoires, especially CD8.

After the first PCR, alpha and beta chain libraries were processed separately. Cells stained for CD3, CD4, CD8, CD45RA and CD27 were sorted into four subsets. Worth noting for this clonotype: Its antigen remains unknown.

An equimolar mix of two oligonucleotides served as the beta constant-region primer for TRBC1 and TRBC2. TCRdb ran MiXCR on the UMI-ligation and nested PCR reads and lists one entry per CDR3 protein. In the table there are roughly 140,000 distinct CDR3 sequences, over 15% of which are singletons. The TCR originated in a human donor in good health. The chain links TRBV6-2 or TRBV6-3 to TRBJ2-4, with D perhaps TRBD2 (6 bases). Specimen: naive CD4+ T cells from blood. CDR3 bases: TGTGCCAGCAGTTACTCTTCAACCGGGACTAACATTCAGTACTTC. It translates to CASSYSSTGTNIQYF.